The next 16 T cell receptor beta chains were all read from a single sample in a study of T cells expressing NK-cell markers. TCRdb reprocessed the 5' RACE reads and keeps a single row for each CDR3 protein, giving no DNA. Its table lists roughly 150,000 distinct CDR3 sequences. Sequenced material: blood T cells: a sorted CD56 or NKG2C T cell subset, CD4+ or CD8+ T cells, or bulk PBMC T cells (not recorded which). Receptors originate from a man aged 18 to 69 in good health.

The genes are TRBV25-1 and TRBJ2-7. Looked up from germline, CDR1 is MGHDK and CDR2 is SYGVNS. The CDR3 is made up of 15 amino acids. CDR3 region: CASSDFIGGSYEQYF.

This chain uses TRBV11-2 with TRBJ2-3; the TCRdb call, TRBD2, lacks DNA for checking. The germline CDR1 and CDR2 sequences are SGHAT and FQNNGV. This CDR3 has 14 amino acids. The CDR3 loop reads CASSRTSGTDTQYF.

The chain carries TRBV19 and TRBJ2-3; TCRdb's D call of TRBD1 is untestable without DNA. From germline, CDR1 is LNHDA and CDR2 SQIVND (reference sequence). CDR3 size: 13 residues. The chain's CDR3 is CAAKPLGTDTQYF.

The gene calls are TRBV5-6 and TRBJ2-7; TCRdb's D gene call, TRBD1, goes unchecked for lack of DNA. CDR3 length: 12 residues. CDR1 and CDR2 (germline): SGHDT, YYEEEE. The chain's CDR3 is CASSETGAEQYF.

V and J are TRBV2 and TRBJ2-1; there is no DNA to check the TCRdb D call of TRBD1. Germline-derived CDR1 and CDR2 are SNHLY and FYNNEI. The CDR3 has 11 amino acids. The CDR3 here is CARLQDNEQFF.

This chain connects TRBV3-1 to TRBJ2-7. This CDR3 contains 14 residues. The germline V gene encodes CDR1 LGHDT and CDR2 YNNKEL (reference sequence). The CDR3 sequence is CASSLRPISYEQYF.

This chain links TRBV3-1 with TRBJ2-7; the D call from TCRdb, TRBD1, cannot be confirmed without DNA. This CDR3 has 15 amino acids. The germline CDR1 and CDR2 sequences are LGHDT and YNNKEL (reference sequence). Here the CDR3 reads CASSQFGDSYYEQYF.

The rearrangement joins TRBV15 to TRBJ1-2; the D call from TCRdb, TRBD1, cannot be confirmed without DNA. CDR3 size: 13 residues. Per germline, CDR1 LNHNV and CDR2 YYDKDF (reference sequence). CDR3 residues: CATSSRGGDGYTF.

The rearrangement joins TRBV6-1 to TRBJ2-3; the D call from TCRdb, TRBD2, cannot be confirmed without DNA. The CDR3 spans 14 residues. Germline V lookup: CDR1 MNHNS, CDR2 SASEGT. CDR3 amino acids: CASTPVREADTQYF.

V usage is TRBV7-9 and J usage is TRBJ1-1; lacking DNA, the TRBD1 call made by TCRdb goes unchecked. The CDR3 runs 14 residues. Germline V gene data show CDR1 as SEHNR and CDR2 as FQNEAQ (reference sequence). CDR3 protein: CASRTGPLVTEAFF.

The CDR3 sequence: CASSFRSLYGYTF. The chain links TRBV6-5 to TRBJ1-2. In germline, CDR1 is MNHEY, CDR2 SVGAGI. The CDR3 loop spans 13 amino acids.

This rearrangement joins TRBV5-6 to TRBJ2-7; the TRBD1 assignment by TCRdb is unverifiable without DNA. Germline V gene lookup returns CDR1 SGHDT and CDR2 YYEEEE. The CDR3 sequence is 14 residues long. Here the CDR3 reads CASSWGSQGAEQYF. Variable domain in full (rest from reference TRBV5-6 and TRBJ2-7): DAGVTQSPTHLIKTRGQQVTLRCSPKSGHDTVSWYQQALGQGPQFIFQYYEEEERQRGNFPDRFSGHQFPNYSSELNVNALLLGDSALYLCASSWGSQGAEQYFGPGTRLTVT.

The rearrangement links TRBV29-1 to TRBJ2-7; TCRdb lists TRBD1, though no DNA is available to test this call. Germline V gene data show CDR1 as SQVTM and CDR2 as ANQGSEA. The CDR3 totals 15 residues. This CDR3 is CSVDRRTGGYYEQYF.

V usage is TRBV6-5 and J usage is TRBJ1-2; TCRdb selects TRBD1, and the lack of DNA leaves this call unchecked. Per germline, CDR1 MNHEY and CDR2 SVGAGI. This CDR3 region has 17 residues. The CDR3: CASSYSGGGAANYGYTF.

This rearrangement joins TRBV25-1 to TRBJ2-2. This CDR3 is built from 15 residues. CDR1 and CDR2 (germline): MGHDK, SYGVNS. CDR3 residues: CASSERSANTGELFF.

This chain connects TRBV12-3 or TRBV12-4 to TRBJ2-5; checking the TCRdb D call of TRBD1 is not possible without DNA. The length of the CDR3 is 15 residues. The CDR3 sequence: CASSLRGDSTETQYF.